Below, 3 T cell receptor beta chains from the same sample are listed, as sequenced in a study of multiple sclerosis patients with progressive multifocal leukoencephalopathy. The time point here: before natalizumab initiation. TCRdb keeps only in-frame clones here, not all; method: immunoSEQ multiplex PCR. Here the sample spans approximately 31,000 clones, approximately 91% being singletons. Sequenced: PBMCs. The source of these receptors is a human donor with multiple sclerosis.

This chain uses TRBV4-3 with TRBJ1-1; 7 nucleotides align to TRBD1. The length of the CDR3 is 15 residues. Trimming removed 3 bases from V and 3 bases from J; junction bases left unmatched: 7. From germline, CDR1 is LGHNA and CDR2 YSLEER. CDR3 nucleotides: TGCGCCAGCAGCCACGACGACAGGGAGGACACTGAAGCTTTCTTT. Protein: CASSHDDREDTEAFF.

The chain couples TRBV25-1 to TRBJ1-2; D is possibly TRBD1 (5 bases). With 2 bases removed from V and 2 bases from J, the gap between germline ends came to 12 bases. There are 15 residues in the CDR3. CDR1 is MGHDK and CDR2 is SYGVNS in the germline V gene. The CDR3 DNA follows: TGTGCCAGCAGTGAAGGGACGCGAAACAACTATGGCTACACCTTC. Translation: CASSEGTRNNYGYTF.

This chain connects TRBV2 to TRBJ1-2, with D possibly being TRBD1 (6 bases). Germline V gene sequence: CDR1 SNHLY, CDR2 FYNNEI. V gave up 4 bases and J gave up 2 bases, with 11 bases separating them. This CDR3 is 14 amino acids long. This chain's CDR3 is CASSGVDRNYGYTF. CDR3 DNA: TGTGCCAGCAGTGGGGTCGACAGGAACTATGGCTACACCTTC.